This TCR beta chain is drawn from a study of cytomegalovirus exposure and HLA in healthy donors. The trim removed 0 bases at V and 1 base at J, leaving 4 bases unmatched. The germline gives CDR1 GTSNPN, CDR2 SVGIG (reference sequence). The CDR3 runs to 16 residues. The PCR contained 60 Vbeta and 13 Jbeta primers. Only in-frame clones appear in the TCRdb table, and some are missing; sequencing was by immunoSEQ multiplex PCR. The sample shows 150,000 to 200,000 clones, approximately 70% of them seen only once. Details on this clone: Other DNA sequences within the sample encode an identical CDR3.

Input material: PBMCs. The genes are TRBV30 and TRBJ2-3; 10 bases line up with TRBD2. The TCR originated in a man aged 40-55 years in good health and CMV-seropositive. The CDR3 reads CAWSVLGLAGTDTQYF. The DNA of the CDR3 is TGTGCCTGGAGTGTCCTTGGACTAGCGGGCACAGATACGCAGTATTTT.